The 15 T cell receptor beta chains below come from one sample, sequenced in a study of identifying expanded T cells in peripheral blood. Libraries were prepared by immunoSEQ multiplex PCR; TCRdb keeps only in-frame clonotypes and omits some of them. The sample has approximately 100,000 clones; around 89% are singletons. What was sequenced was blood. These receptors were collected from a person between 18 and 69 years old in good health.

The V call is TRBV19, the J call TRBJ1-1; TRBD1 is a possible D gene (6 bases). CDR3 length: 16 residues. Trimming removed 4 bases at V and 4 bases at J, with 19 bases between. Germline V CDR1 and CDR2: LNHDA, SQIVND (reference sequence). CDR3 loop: CASSSAGASVGTEAFF. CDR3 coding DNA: TGTGCCAGTAGTAGTGCGGGGGCCTCGGTAGGCACTGAAGCTTTCTTT.

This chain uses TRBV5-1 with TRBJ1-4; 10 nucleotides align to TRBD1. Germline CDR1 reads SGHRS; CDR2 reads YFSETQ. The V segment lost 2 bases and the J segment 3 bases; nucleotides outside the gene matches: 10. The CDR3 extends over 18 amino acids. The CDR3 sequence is CASSLRVPGQGSNEKLFF. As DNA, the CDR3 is TGCGCCAGCAGCTTACGCGTCCCGGGACAGGGGTCTAATGAAAAACTGTTTTTT.

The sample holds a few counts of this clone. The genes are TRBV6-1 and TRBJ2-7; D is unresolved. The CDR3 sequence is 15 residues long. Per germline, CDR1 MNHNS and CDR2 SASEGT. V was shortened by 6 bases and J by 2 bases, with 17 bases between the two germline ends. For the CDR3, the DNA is TGTGCCAGCAGACCGCGGCCTGAACGAACCTACGAGCAGTACTTC. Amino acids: CASRPRPERTYEQYF.

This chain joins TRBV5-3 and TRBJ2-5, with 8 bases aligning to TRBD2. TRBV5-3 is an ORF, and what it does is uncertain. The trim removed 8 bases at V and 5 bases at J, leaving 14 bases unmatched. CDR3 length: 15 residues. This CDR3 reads CASRTSGLPGETQYF. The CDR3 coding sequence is TGTGCCAGCAGAACTAGCGGCCTCCCTGGGGAGACCCAGTACTTC.

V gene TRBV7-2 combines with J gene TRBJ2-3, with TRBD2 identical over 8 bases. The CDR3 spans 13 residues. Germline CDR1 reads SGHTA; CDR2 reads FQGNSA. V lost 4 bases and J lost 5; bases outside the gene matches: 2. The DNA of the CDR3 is TGTGCCAGCAGCTACACTAGCGGAGATACGCAGTATTTT. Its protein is CASSYTSGDTQYF.

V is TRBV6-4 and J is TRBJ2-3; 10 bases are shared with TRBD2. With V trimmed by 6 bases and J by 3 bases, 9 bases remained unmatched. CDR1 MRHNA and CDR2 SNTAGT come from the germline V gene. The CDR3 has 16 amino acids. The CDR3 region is CASSAMVAGGTDTQYF. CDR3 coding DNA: TGTGCCAGCAGCGCGATGGTAGCGGGGGGAACAGATACGCAGTATTTT.

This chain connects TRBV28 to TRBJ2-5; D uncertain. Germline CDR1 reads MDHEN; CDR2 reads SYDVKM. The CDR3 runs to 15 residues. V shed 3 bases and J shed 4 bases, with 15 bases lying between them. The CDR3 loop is CASSLAAVDGETQYF. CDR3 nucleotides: TGTGCCAGCAGTTTGGCGGCGGTGGACGGAGAGACCCAGTACTTC.

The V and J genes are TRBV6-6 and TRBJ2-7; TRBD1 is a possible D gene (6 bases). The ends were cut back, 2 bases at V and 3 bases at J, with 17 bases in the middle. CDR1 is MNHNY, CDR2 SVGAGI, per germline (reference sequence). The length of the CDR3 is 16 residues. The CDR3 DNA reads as TGTGCCAGCAGTTACGACACAGGGAGACTCTTCTACGAGCAGTACTTC. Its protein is CASSYDTGRLFYEQYF.

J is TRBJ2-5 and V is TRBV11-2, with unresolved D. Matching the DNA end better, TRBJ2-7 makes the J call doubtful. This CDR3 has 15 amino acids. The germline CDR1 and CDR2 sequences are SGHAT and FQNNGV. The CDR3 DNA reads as TGTGCCAGCAGCTTAGGTCCCGGTCGCCGGTACGAGCAGTACTTC. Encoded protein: CASSLGPGRRYEQYF.

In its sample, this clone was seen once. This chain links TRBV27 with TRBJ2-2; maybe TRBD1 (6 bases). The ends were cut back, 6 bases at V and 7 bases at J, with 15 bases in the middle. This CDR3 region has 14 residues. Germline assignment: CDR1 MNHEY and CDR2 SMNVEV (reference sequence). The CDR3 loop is CASSPIQGGGELFF. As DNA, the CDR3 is TGTGCCAGCAGCCCTATACAGGGTGGCGGGGAGCTGTTTTTT.

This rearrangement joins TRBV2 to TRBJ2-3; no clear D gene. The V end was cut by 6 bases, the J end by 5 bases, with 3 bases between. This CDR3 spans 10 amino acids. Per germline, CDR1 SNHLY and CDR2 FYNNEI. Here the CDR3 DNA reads TGTGCCAGCAGACTAGATACGCAGTATTTT. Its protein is CASRLDTQYF.

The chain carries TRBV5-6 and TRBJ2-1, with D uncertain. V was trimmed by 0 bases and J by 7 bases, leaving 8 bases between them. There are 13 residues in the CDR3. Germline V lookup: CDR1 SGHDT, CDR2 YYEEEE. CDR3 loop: CASSLGRENEQFF. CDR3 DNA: TGTGCCAGCAGCTTGGGGCGAGAAAATGAGCAGTTCTTC.

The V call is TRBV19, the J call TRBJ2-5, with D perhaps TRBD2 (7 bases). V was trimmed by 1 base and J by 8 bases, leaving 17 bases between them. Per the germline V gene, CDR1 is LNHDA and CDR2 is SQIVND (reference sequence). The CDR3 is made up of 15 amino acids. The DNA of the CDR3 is TGTGCCAGTAGTATAGCGGGAGGTGGAGGGGGAACCCAGTACTTC. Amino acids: CASSIAGGGGGTQYF.

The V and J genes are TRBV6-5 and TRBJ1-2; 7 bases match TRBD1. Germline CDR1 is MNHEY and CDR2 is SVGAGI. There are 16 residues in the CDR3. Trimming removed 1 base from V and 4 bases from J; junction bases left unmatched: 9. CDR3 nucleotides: TGTGCCAGCAGTTACTTGGGACAGCGAGGGAGCTATGGCTACACCTTC. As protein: CASSYLGQRGSYGYTF.

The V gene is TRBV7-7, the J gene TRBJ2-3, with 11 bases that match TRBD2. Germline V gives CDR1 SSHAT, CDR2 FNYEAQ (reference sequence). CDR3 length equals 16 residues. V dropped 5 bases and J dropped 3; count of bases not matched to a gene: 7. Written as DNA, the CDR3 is TGTGCCAGCAGCCAAATAGCGGGGGGGCCGACAGATACGCAGTATTTT. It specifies CASSQIAGGPTDTQYF. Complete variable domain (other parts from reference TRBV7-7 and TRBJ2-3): GAGVSQSPRYKVTKRGQDVTLRCDPISSHATLYWYQQALGQGPEFLTYFNYEAQPDKSGLPSDRFSAERPEGSISTLTIQRTEQRDSAMYRCASSQIAGGPTDTQYFGPGTRLTVL.